The T cell receptor beta chain described here comes from a study of blood T cell repertoires in COVID-19 (dated by TCRdb to about 2020). About the study as a whole: Samples from collaborators originated in the United States, Italy and Spain and spanned both the acute and convalescent phases of COVID-19. The prospective study material was composed of cDNA or gDNA derived from T cells, B-cell-depleted T cells, or PBMCs. Deeply sampled blood TCRbeta repertoires from subjects exposed to, actively infected with, or recovered from COVID-19 were included in the dataset. The repertoires were released in a freely available public database meant as a resource for research on the immune response to SARS-CoV-2. Samples came from the ongoing ImmuneRACE study (first 160 participants) plus 1,254 subjects from 6 global collaborators. The sample metadata nearly always contained a de-identified subject ID, COVID-19 status, age in years and sex. Where available, HLA class I and class II types were taken from metadata supplied by the sample provider and were not determined by assay-based typing.

A note on this clone: Its target antigen remains unknown. There are no base qualities to consult, and no much larger clone falls within one base.

TCRbeta CDR3 regions were amplified from genomic DNA by means of the immunoSEQ Assay, a bias-controlled multiplex PCR. The authors' analysis ran thus. Nucleated cell counts per sample were estimated from amplification of reference gene primers within the assay. Sequence reads were collapsed and filtered to measure the absolute abundance of every unique TCRbeta CDR3 rearrangement. Productive Simpson clonality was computed per sample as the square root of Simpson's diversity index over productive rearrangements. TCRdb retrieved this table from immuneACCESS and kept in-frame rearrangements only. Not all clones are present; in checked studies, unresolved V genes account for under half, and no reason is known for the remainder. The V and J calls and clone size are taken from that table; D and trimming were inferred from the DNA. The sample includes approximately 190,000 clones, with under 90% observed a single time. The ten largest make up less than 20% of the sample.

Collaborating institutions collected whole blood in K2EDTA tubes following their own protocols. For TCRbeta analysis, collaborator samples were shipped as frozen whole blood, as isolated PBMCs, or as DNA extracted from either sample type. Study-wide findings and limitations: The quantity of clinical and demographic metadata differed by source and by participant and was supplied without curation.

In the germline V gene, CDR1 corresponds to SGHTA and CDR2 to FQGNSA. Measured from the cysteine to the phenylalanine, the CDR3 is 17 residues long. The sequence is cut down to CDR3 DNA, 51 bases in frame from base 1. V is shortened by 5 bases, J by 0 bases, and the region joining them spans 19 bases. Recombination joined TRBV7-2 with TRBJ1-2; a weak D assignment points to TRBD1 (5 bases agree). The sample consisted of peripheral blood. This clonotype originated in a human donor in a cohort sampled during active COVID-19. The sequenced DNA: TGTGCCAGCAGCAAATCGGCGGGGGACCGAACTAACTATGGCTACACCTTC. It is translated as CASSKSAGDRTNYGYTF.